This T cell receptor (beta chain) was recorded in a study of cytomegalovirus exposure and HLA in healthy donors. Worth noting for this clone: Its antigen is undetermined.

Study-level findings and limits: Highly shared sequence variants in one cluster were likely a sequencing artifact. Available immune exposure information covered CMV serostatus only. An apparent linkage of common viral pathogens to several of the most significant clusters emerged in a later analysis. Later genetic work tied a missense DCLRE1C variant to beta-chain V and J trimming.

The V gene's germline CDR1 is MDHEN and CDR2 SYDVKM. The CDR3 has 15 amino acids. The V end was cut by 6 bases, the J end by 0 bases, with 11 bases between. 13 Jbeta primers and 60 Vbeta primers were used for the PCR. Sequencing was performed with immunoSEQ multiplex PCR; in TCRdb, only in-frame clones are kept and a portion is missing. The table has approximately 190,000 clones, approximately 80% seen once. The TCR was taken from a woman in her twenties or thirties in good health and CMV-seropositive. Sequencing used PBMCs. The chain carries TRBV28 and TRBJ2-2; D is perhaps TRBD1 (5 bases). The CDR3: CASRPDSPNTGELFF. The CDR3, as DNA: TGTGCCAGCAGACCCGACAGCCCGAACACCGGGGAGCTGTTTTTT. Based on the CDR3 plus reference TRBV28 and TRBJ2-2, the full variable domain is DVKVTQSSRYLVKRTGEKVFLECVQDMDHENMFWYRQDPGLGLRLIYFSYDVKMKEKGDIPEGYSVSREKKERFSLILESASTNQTSMYLCASRPDSPNTGELFFGEGSRLTVL.